The clone carrying this T cell receptor (beta chain) was counted between two and nine times. The antigen is not known. In the PCR, 60 Vbeta and 13 Jbeta primers were used. Assay used: immunoSEQ multiplex PCR; TCRdb lists only in-frame clones, some missing. The data show roughly 200,000 clones, with roughly 10% seen just once and roughly 1.4% held by the top ten. The CDR3 consists of 16 residues. CDR1 and CDR2 (germline): MGHDK, SYGVNS. V shed 1 base, J shed 6 bases, and the junction held 4 bases outside the gene matches. The sample is drawn from a study of cytomegalovirus exposure and HLA in healthy donors. Findings of the study overall: The study labeled about 160 TCR beta chains cytomegalovirus-associated.

The genes are TRBV25-1 and TRBJ2-1; 12 bases match TRBD1. Specimen: PBMCs. This clonotype was sampled from a woman between 25 and 40 years old in good health and CMV-seropositive. DNA of the CDR3: TGTGCCAGCAGTGAATTGGGGACAGGGGGCTTCAATGAGCAGTTCTTC. It specifies CASSELGTGGFNEQFF.